This TCR beta chain appears in the sequencing data of a study of T cells after yellow fever vaccination. TCRdb re-analysed the 5' RACE reads in MiXCR, keeping a single row per CDR3 protein. The table records about 300,000 distinct CDR3 sequences, approximately 8% of them present only once. This CDR3 region has 13 residues. J lost 8 bases, V lost 4 bases, and 4 bases had no gene match. Germline CDR1 is SGHTA and CDR2 is FQGNSA. This chain joins TRBV7-2 and TRBJ2-1; 8 nucleotides match TRBD1. The TCR sequence derives from a man aged 18 to 30 who received the YFV17D yellow fever vaccine. Sequenced material: CD4+ T cells sorted from PBMCs, taken 5 days after the yellow fever booster vaccination. This CDR3 reads CASSSTGVDEQFF. CDR3 in DNA: TGTGCCAGCAGCTCGACAGGGGTTGATGAGCAGTTCTTC. The entire variable domain, with the rest obtained from reference TRBV7-2 and TRBJ2-1, is as follows: GAGVSQSPSNKVTEKGKDVELRCDPISGHTALYWYRQSLGQGLEFLIYFQGNSAPDKSGLPSDRFSAERTGGSVSTLTIQRTQQEDSAVYLCASSSTGVDEQFFGPGTRLTVL.